The 32 T cell receptor beta chains reported below all come from one sample, sequenced in a study of T cell responses to AZD1222 COVID-19 vaccine. The repertoire was sequenced with immunoSEQ multiplex PCR; TCRdb's copy has only in-frame clones and lacks some. This table has approximately 100,000 clones, 87% appearing once. The sample consisted of peripheral blood, taken on day 0 of AZD1222 vaccination. The receptors shown here come from an adult in good health.

The gene calls are TRBV18 and TRBJ2-3; D might be TRBD1 or TRBD2, each matching 6 bases. Trimming stripped 3 bases from V and 6 bases from J, with 16 bases between. The CDR3 runs 15 residues. In germline, CDR1 is KGHSH, CDR2 LQKENI. The DNA for the CDR3 is TGTGCCAGCTCACCGGGACTCCAAGGGGGGGATACGCAGTATTTT. Translation gives CASSPGLQGGDTQYF.

J is TRBJ1-2 and V is TRBV29-1, with D perhaps matching TRBD1 (6 bases). The CDR3 is 14 amino acids. CDR1 and CDR2 from the germline V gene are SQVTM and ANQGSEA. The V end was cut by 6 bases, the J end by 1 base, with 15 bases between. CDR3 nucleotide sequence: TGCAGCGTCGGTCGACAGGAGAGTAACTATGGCTACACCTTC. It specifies CSVGRQESNYGYTF.

The genes are TRBV11-3 and TRBJ2-1; 7 nucleotides agree with TRBD2. This CDR3 comprises 15 residues. Unmatched junction bases numbered 9, after V lost 5 bases and J lost 5 bases. Germline loops: CDR1 SGHNT, CDR2 YENEEA. The CDR3 coding sequence is TGTGCCAGCAGCCCCCGACTAGCCCCCCACAATGAGCAGTTCTTC. It specifies CASSPRLAPHNEQFF.

The rearrangement joins TRBV28 to TRBJ1-1; weak D call: TRBD1 (5 bases). The CDR3 sequence is 16 residues long. Germline V lookup: CDR1 MDHEN, CDR2 SYDVKM. V lost 2 bases to trimming and J lost 1 base, with 14 bases between them. The CDR3 loop is CASSLGRGQSNTEAFF. The CDR3, as DNA: TGTGCCAGCAGTTTAGGTAGGGGCCAGTCGAACACTGAAGCTTTCTTT.

The rearrangement joins TRBV4-1 to TRBJ2-1; 9 nucleotides align to TRBD2. The CDR3 is 19 residues long. V lost 1 base to trimming and J lost 3 bases; unmatched junction nucleotides: 13. Per germline, CDR1 MGHRA and CDR2 YSYEKL. The CDR3 DNA reads as TGCGCCAGCAGCCAAGGGCTTCGCTCTTTTAGCGGGGGCTACAATGAGCAGTTCTTC. This sequence encodes CASSQGLRSFSGGYNEQFF.

This rearrangement joins TRBV7-6 to TRBJ1-5; D not certain. This CDR3 region has 14 residues. Trimming removed 1 base from V and 7 bases from J, with 11 bases in between. The germline V gene encodes CDR1 SGHVS and CDR2 FNYEAQ. CDR3 amino acids: CASSLEASRQPQHF. The CDR3 DNA is TGTGCCAGCAGCTTAGAAGCCTCCCGGCAGCCCCAGCATTTT.

The chain combines TRBV10-3 with TRBJ1-2; possible D gene TRBD1, 6 bases. The CDR3 is made up of 14 amino acids. Trimming shortened V by 3 bases and J by 7 bases, and 15 bases separated the two germline ends. CDR1 and CDR2 from the germline V gene are ENHRY and SYGVKD. This chain's CDR3 is CAISDPRGRSGYTF. CDR3 coding DNA: TGTGCCATCAGTGATCCGAGGGGGAGGAGTGGCTACACCTTC.

The sample holds one count of this clone. V is TRBV9 and J is TRBJ2-3, with TRBD2 matching over 7 bases. This CDR3 comprises 16 residues. The J segment lost 4 bases and the V segment lost 4 bases, leaving 12 bases of the junction unmatched. CDR1 is SGDLS, CDR2 YYNGEE, per germline. The CDR3 DNA is TGTGCCAGCAGCCCGGAGCGGGGCTTAGGGGCAGATACGCAGTATTTT. This codes for CASSPERGLGADTQYF. The full variable domain, its missing parts supplied by reference TRBV9 and TRBJ2-3, is DSGVTQTPKHLITATGQRVTLRCSPRSGDLSVYWYQQSLDQGLQFLIQYYNGEERAKGNILERFSAQQFPDLHSELNLSSLELGDSALYFCASSPERGLGADTQYFGPGTRLTVL.

This chain joins TRBV27 and TRBJ1-5, with TRBD1 matching over 10 bases. Germline V gives CDR1 MNHEY, CDR2 SMNVEV (reference sequence). The CDR3 has 15 residues. With 6 bases clipped from V and 5 bases from J, the junction kept 7 bases outside the gene matches. The CDR3 sequence: CASRTGTGDYQPQHF. The CDR3 nucleotides are TGTGCCAGCAGGACCGGGACAGGGGACTATCAGCCCCAGCATTTT.

The chain links TRBV15 to TRBJ2-3; TRBD2 aligns across 13 bases. The germline V gene encodes CDR1 LNHNV and CDR2 YYDKDF (reference sequence). The junction had 11 bases not matched to a gene; V was cut back by 6 bases and J by 2 bases. This CDR3 has 18 amino acids. CDR3 loop: CATSRTSGSGDSTDTQYF. In DNA, the CDR3 is TGTGCCACCAGTAGGACTAGCGGGAGTGGGGACTCCACAGATACGCAGTATTTT.

The chain uses TRBV7-9 and TRBJ1-3, with TRBD1 as a possible D gene (6 bases). The CDR3 covers 15 residues. Germline V lookup: CDR1 SEHNR, CDR2 FQNEAQ (reference sequence). The V end was cut by 7 bases, the J end by 4 bases, with 17 bases between. CDR3 bases: TGTGCCAGCACGAGCGGGGGGCTGAGAGGAAACACCATATATTTT. Translation: CASTSGGLRGNTIYF.

This clone has only a few counts. The chain recombines TRBV30 with TRBJ2-2; weak D call: TRBD2 (5 bases). The CDR3 totals 17 residues. V lost 3 bases and J 5 bases, leaving 22 bases between the germline ends. CDR1 and CDR2 (germline): GTSNPN, SVGIG (reference sequence). The CDR3 is CAWRRAMATTRTGELFF. DNA of the CDR3: TGTGCCTGGAGACGGGCAATGGCGACTACGAGAACCGGGGAGCTGTTTTTT.

V gene TRBV19 combines with J gene TRBJ2-1; the match to TRBD2 covers 8 bases. The CDR3 runs 14 residues. Germline-derived CDR1 and CDR2 are LNHDA and SQIVND (reference sequence). V trimming: 3 bases; J trimming: 12 bases; junction bases outside the gene matches: 10. CDR3 nucleotide sequence: TGTGCCAGTAGTATTACTAGCGGCTCTTTCAGGCAGTTCTTC. Amino acids: CASSITSGSFRQFF.

J is TRBJ1-5 and V is TRBV7-6; D is uncertain. CDR1 is SGHVS and CDR2 is FNYEAQ in the germline V gene. V lost 2 bases to trimming and J lost 3 bases, with 14 bases between them. This CDR3 comprises 16 residues. The CDR3 coding sequence is TGTGCCAGCAGCTTATCCGGAGGGTTGAACAATCAGCCCCAGCATTTT. Translating it yields CASSLSGGLNNQPQHF.

The V gene is TRBV5-1, the J gene TRBJ1-3; D is possibly TRBD1 (6 bases). The CDR3 is 15 residues long. Trimming removed 3 bases at V and 0 bases at J, with 10 bases between. Germline-derived CDR1 and CDR2 are SGHRS and YFSETQ. CDR3 in amino acids: CASSSGQSSGNTIYF. CDR3 sequence (DNA): TGCGCCAGCAGCTCGGGACAAAGCTCTGGAAACACCATATATTTT.

This rearrangement joins TRBV11-2 to TRBJ1-4; D is ambiguous. Trimming pared 1 base from V and 6 bases from J, leaving 12 bases between. The CDR3 totals 15 residues. The germline V gene has CDR1 SGHAT and CDR2 FQNNGV. The CDR3, as DNA: TGTGCCAGCAGCTTAGGAGTAAACGGGGATGAAAAACTGTTTTTT. Translated: CASSLGVNGDEKLFF.

This clone was seen only a few times. This chain links TRBV12-3 or TRBV12-4 with TRBJ1-5, with D hard to call. The CDR3 extends over 13 amino acids. The V end lost 4 bases, the J end lost 6 bases, and 10 bases lay between the germline ends. CDR3: CASSSQRGQPQHF. In nucleotides, the CDR3 is TGTGCCAGCAGTTCCCAACGGGGTCAGCCCCAGCATTTT.

The gene calls are TRBV7-8 and TRBJ1-4; 9 bases are a match to TRBD1. Trimming at V came to 5 bases and at J to 8 bases, leaving 6 bases not matched to a gene. This CDR3 is built from 14 residues. Germline-derived CDR1 and CDR2 are SGHVS and FQNEAQ. Here the CDR3 reads CASSVGQGSEKLFF. In nucleotides, the CDR3 is TGTGCCAGCAGCGTGGGACAGGGAAGCGAAAAACTGTTTTTT.

The V call is TRBV7-2, the J call TRBJ2-1, with D unresolved. The CDR3 loop spans 11 amino acids. The V end was cut by 5 bases, the J end by 4 bases, with 3 bases between. The germline V gene encodes CDR1 SGHTA and CDR2 FQGNSA. CDR3 DNA: TGTGCCAGCAGCCCGTACAATGAGCAGTTCTTC. Protein: CASSPYNEQFF.

The V call is TRBV7-9, the J call TRBJ2-1; TRBD2 agrees at 14 bases. The germline CDR1 and CDR2 sequences are SEHNR and FQNEAQ (reference sequence). CDR3 size: 15 residues. Germline trimming cut 3 bases from V and 9 bases from J; bases unmatched to any gene: 4. Here the CDR3 DNA reads TGTGCCAGCAGCTTGACTAGCGGGAGGGTCACTGAGCAGTTCTTC. Its protein is CASSLTSGRVTEQFF.

The rearrangement uses TRBV21-1 and TRBJ2-3; the listed D gene, TRBD1, was not tested against the DNA. TRBV21-1 is termed a pseudogene. This CDR3 contains 21 residues. This CDR3 reads CASSKDPRGRQGISASRSQYF. CDR3 sequence (DNA): TGTGCCAGCAGCAAAGATCCACGGGGGCGACAGGGCATCAGTGCTTCGAGATCGCAGTATTTT.

CDR3 protein: CASSAGLAGGAGAYRQFF. The CDR3 region has the DNA TGTGCCAGCAGTGCGGGACTAGCGGGAGGGGCTGGTGCTTATCGGCAGTTCTTC. This chain links TRBV27 with TRBJ2-1; 16 bases match TRBD2. Germline values: CDR1 MNHEY, CDR2 SMNVEV (reference sequence). The CDR3 extends over 18 amino acids. Trimming cost V 5 bases and J 12 bases; bases outside gene matches: 16.

The chain is built from TRBV5-1 and TRBJ1-2; TRBD1 might be the D (6 bases). This CDR3 is 15 amino acids long. V gave up 4 bases and J gave up 8 bases, with 21 bases separating them. Germline lookup yields CDR1 SGHRS and CDR2 YFSETQ. CDR3 sequence (DNA): TGCGCCAGCAGCCCCGGCCCGACAGGAGATGGAGGCTACACCTTC. Its protein is CASSPGPTGDGGYTF. The full variable domain, rest sourced from reference TRBV5-1 and TRBJ1-2, is KAGVTQTPRYLIKTRGQQVTLSCSPISGHRSVSWYQQTPGQGLQFLFEYFSETQRNKGNFPGRFSGRQFSNSRSEMNVSTLELGDSALYLCASSPGPTGDGGYTFGSGTRLTVV.

J is TRBJ2-3 and V is TRBV11-2; 11 bases match TRBD2. The germline CDR1 and CDR2 sequences are SGHAT and FQNNGV. The CDR3 loop spans 17 amino acids. Trimming removed 1 base from V and 4 bases from J; junction bases left unmatched: 7. The CDR3: CASSLGVSGRAADTQYF. CDR3 DNA sequence: TGTGCCAGCAGCTTAGGAGTTAGCGGGAGGGCGGCAGATACGCAGTATTTT.

The chain combines TRBV28 with TRBJ1-3, with TRBD1 matching over 7 bases. V lost 5 bases and J lost 0; bases outside the gene matches: 13. Germline CDR1 reads MDHEN; CDR2 reads SYDVKM. The CDR3 covers 18 residues. For the CDR3, the DNA is TGTGCCAGCAGTGTTCGGCCAGGGGGACATTACTCTGGAAACACCATATATTTT. This translates into CASSVRPGGHYSGNTIYF.

This sequence joins TRBV19 and TRBJ1-1; D remains unclear. V was clipped by 1 base and J by 0 bases, with 9 bases between them. This CDR3 contains 15 residues. The V gene's germline CDR1 is LNHDA and CDR2 SQIVND (reference sequence). The CDR3 DNA reads as TGTGCCAGTAGTATAGGGTTCCGGTTGAACACTGAAGCTTTCTTT. Its protein is CASSIGFRLNTEAFF.

The chain links TRBV19 to TRBJ2-3; 7 bases align to TRBD2. J was trimmed by 5 bases and V by 4 bases; bases with no gene match: 6. From germline, CDR1 is LNHDA and CDR2 SQIVND (reference sequence). The CDR3 runs 14 residues. CDR3 sequence: CASSRWLAEDTQYF. For the CDR3, the DNA is TGTGCCAGTAGTAGGTGGCTAGCGGAAGATACGCAGTATTTT.

This sequence joins TRBV21-1 and TRBJ2-7. TRBV21-1 is recorded as a pseudogene. This CDR3 is built from 16 residues. The CDR3 nucleotides are TGTGCCAGCAGCAAAGAGGACGCTCGGGTTCCTTACGAGCAGTACTTC. It yields the protein CASSKEDARVPYEQYF.

V gene TRBV28 combines with J gene TRBJ1-2; the match to TRBD1 covers 8 bases. The CDR3 totals 12 residues. The germline CDR1 and CDR2 sequences are MDHEN and SYDVKM. The V segment lost 7 bases and the J segment 8 bases; nucleotides outside the gene matches: 6. For the CDR3, the DNA is TGTGCCAGCACTCAGGGGGCGCGGGGCTACACCTTC. Translating it yields CASTQGARGYTF.

This clone was observed a few times. The V gene is TRBV10-3, the J gene TRBJ2-7; D gene unclear. V shed 5 bases and J shed 3 bases, with 11 bases lying between them. CDR3 length: 13 amino acids. Per the germline V gene, CDR1 is ENHRY and CDR2 is SYGVKD. The CDR3 is CAISYERGYEQYF. CDR3 sequence (DNA): TGTGCCATCAGTTACGAAAGAGGCTACGAGCAGTACTTC.

This chain joins TRBV7-2 and TRBJ2-7, with TRBD2 matching 7 bases. This CDR3 has 15 residues. Trimming at V came to 7 bases and at J to 5 bases, leaving 14 bases not matched to a gene. The V gene's germline CDR1 is SGHTA and CDR2 FQGNSA. In DNA, the CDR3 is TGTGCCAGCATCGGCCAGGCGGGAGCTATAGACGAGCAGTACTTC. Translating it yields CASIGQAGAIDEQYF.

The V call is TRBV9, the J call TRBJ1-2; TRBD1 is a possible D gene (6 bases). There are 15 residues in the CDR3. Deletions cut 1 base from V and 5 bases from J, with 15 bases between. CDR1 is SGDLS, CDR2 YYNGEE, per germline. DNA for the CDR3: TGTGCCAGCAGCGTAAGTCCAGGGGCAGGGTATGGCTACACCTTC. This translates into CASSVSPGAGYGYTF.